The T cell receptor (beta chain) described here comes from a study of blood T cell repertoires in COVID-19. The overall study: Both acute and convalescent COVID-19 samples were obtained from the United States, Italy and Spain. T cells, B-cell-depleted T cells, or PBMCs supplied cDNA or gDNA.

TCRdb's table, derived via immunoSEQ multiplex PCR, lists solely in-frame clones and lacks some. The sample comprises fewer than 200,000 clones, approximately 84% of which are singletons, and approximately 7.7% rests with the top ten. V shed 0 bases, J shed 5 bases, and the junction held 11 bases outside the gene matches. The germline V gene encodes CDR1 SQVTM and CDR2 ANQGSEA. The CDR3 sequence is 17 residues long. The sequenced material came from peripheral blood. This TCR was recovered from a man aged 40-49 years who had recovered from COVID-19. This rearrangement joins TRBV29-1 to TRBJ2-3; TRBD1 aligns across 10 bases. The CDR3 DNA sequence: TGCAGCGTTGAAGAAGGACTGGGACAGGGGACAGAAGATACGCAGTATTTT. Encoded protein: CSVEEGLGQGTEDTQYF.